Below, 14 T cell receptor beta chains from the same sample are listed, as sequenced in a study of blood T cell repertoires in COVID-19. Repertoires were generated with immunoSEQ multiplex PCR, while TCRdb's copy carries only in-frame clones and drops some. The sample lists roughly 70,000 clones, 82% occurring once. Sequencing input: peripheral blood. Source of these receptors: a woman aged 60-75 years with acute or convalescent COVID-19.

The genes are TRBV6-1 and TRBJ2-3; 8 bases line up with TRBD1. Germline CDR1 and CDR2: MNHNS and SASEGT. The V gene end was trimmed by 3 bases and the J gene end by 5 bases; junction bases not matched to a gene: 4. This CDR3 spans 14 amino acids. The CDR3, as DNA: TGTGCCAGCAGTGACAGGGGGCGCATAGATACGCAGTATTTT. Its protein is CASSDRGRIDTQYF.

The rearrangement links TRBV30 to TRBJ2-7; 7 nucleotides match TRBD2. The V and J ends lost 3 bases and 3 bases, in that order; junction bases with no gene match: 5. The CDR3 is made up of 13 amino acids. Germline CDR1 reads GTSNPN; CDR2 reads SVGIG (reference sequence). The CDR3 DNA is TGTGCCTGGAGGGGAGGGCGTTTCTACGAGCAGTACTTC. This codes for CAWRGGRFYEQYF.

This chain links TRBV5-5 with TRBJ1-2; possible D gene TRBD1, 5 bases. The CDR3 is made up of 15 amino acids. V was pared by 5 bases and J by 7 bases, with 21 bases between. Germline V lookup: CDR1 SGHKS, CDR2 YYEKEE (reference sequence). The CDR3, as DNA: TGTGCCAGCAGATACGAGACCGGGCCGACAGCTGGCTACACCTTC. This gives the protein CASRYETGPTAGYTF.

The gene calls are TRBV6-1 and TRBJ1-5; 8 nucleotides line up with TRBD1. Germline values: CDR1 MNHNS, CDR2 SASEGT. The CDR3 extends over 12 amino acids. In DNA form, the CDR3 reads TGTGTTTCGGCGCAGGGGGCTTCTCAAGGGCATTTT. It specifies CVSAQGASQGHF.

The rearrangement uses TRBV12-1 and TRBJ1-1; the D segment call TRBD1 is taken from the table without a DNA check. TRBV12-1 is recorded as a pseudogene. There are 19 residues in the CDR3. In DNA form, the CDR3 reads TGTGCCAGCAGCTCAGACCGAACACTACAGGGGGCCCTGAACACTGAAGCTTTCTTT. Its protein is CASSSDRTLQGALNTEAFF.

The genes are TRBV9 and TRBJ1-6, with D unresolved. The CDR3 consists of 16 residues. Looked up from germline, CDR1 is SGDLS and CDR2 is YYNGEE. V gave up 0 bases and J gave up 3 bases, with 10 bases separating them. Here the CDR3 reads CASSVGSENYNSPLHF. The CDR3 nucleotides read TGTGCCAGCAGCGTAGGTTCAGAAAACTATAATTCACCCCTCCACTTT.

The chain links TRBV7-9 to TRBJ2-3; no reliable D call. Trimming pared 3 bases from V and 0 bases from J, leaving 7 bases between. The CDR3 extends over 14 amino acids. Germline V gene data show CDR1 as SEHNR and CDR2 as FQNEAQ (reference sequence). The CDR3 bases are TGTGCCAGCAGCTTCCCTCCCAGCACAGATACGCAGTATTTT. Translated, it gives CASSFPPSTDTQYF.

CDR3 nucleotides: TGTGCCAGCAGCACGGACAGGGCTCGGGAGACCCAGTACTTC. Translation gives CASSTDRARETQYF. V gene TRBV2 combines with J gene TRBJ2-5, with 8 bases aligning to TRBD1. This CDR3 comprises 14 residues. Germline CDR1 SNHLY, CDR2 FYNNEI. V was pared by 6 bases and J by 5 bases, with 8 bases of the junction left unmatched.

The CDR3 reads CASLPGGATDEQYF. In nucleotides, the CDR3 is TGTGCCAGCCTCCCCGGCGGCGCTACGGACGAGCAGTACTTC. The chain employs TRBV28 and TRBJ2-7; no definite D call. Trimming removed 8 bases from V and 5 bases from J, with 19 bases in between. The CDR3 spans 14 residues. Germline-derived CDR1 and CDR2 are MDHEN and SYDVKM.

V is TRBV7-2 and J is TRBJ2-1; TRBD2 matches at 16 bases. The length of the CDR3 is 15 residues. Unmatched junction bases numbered 8, after V lost 5 bases and J lost 13 bases. Germline values: CDR1 SGHTA, CDR2 FQGNSA. For the CDR3, the DNA is TGTGCCAGCAGCCAACTAGGGACTAGCGGGAGGGCACAGTTCTTC. Translated: CASSQLGTSGRAQFF.

The genes are TRBV11-2 and TRBJ2-5; D not certain. V lost 7 bases, J lost 4 bases, and 13 bases lay in between. The germline gives CDR1 SGHAT, CDR2 FQNNGV. There are 13 residues in the CDR3. The CDR3 DNA reads as TGTGCCAGCACCCGCGTCCCAGGAGAGACCCAGTACTTC. Protein: CASTRVPGETQYF.

V and J are TRBV5-1 and TRBJ2-1; perhaps TRBD2 as D (6 bases). The length of the CDR3 is 14 residues. Germline lookup yields CDR1 SGHRS and CDR2 YFSETQ. V lost 3 bases to trimming and J lost 4 bases, with 11 bases between them. The CDR3 protein is CASSSDGTYNEQFF. The CDR3 DNA follows: TGCGCCAGCAGCTCAGACGGGACTTACAATGAGCAGTTCTTC.

The V gene is TRBV5-4, the J gene TRBJ2-3, with 10 bases matching TRBD2. CDR1 is SGHNT, CDR2 YYREEE, per germline (reference sequence). The J segment lost 4 bases and the V segment lost 1 base, leaving 6 bases of the junction unmatched. The CDR3 has 16 residues. CDR3: CASSLKRGGISDTQYF. CDR3 in DNA: TGTGCCAGCAGCTTGAAGCGGGGGGGCATCTCAGATACGCAGTATTTT.

This clone was counted once. The rearrangement joins TRBV30 to TRBJ2-7; weak D call: TRBD1 (6 bases). Germline V gene data show CDR1 as GTSNPN and CDR2 as SVGIG (reference sequence). V was shortened by 0 bases and J by 0 bases, with 18 bases between the two germline ends. This CDR3 contains 17 residues. The CDR3 DNA is TGTGCCTGGAGTGTACGAAGCAGGGGACGAAGCTCCTACGAGCAGTACTTC. It translates to CAWSVRSRGRSSYEQYF.